A single sample gave rise to the 16 T cell receptor beta chains below, sequenced in a study of CD8 T cells in Susac syndrome. A quantity of about 0.45 to 1 ug RNA underwent reverse transcription using random hexamers. TCRdb independently ran MiXCR on the immunoSEQ multiplex PCR reads; one entry per CDR3 protein. This sample has fewer than 150,000 distinct CDR3 sequences; 94% occur once, and the top ten carry 0.27%. The sequenced sample was CD8+ T cells from PBMCs. The receptor set was obtained from a human donor in good health.

The V and J genes are TRBV29-1 and TRBJ2-1; 9 bases map to TRBD2. J lost 7 bases, V lost 2 bases, and 12 bases had no gene match. Germline values: CDR1 SQVTM, CDR2 ANQGSEA. CDR3 size: 16 residues. The CDR3 spells CSVESGLAGTTNEQFF. CDR3 DNA: TGCAGCGTTGAAAGCGGGCTAGCGGGAACTACTAATGAGCAGTTCTTC.

The chain links TRBV15 to TRBJ2-7, with 8 bases matching TRBD1. The germline CDR1 and CDR2 sequences are LNHNV and YYDKDF (reference sequence). The CDR3 spans 17 residues. V was pared by 1 base and J by 0 bases, with 8 bases of the junction left unmatched. CDR3: CATSRGVWDRSSYEQYF. The CDR3 coding sequence is TGTGCCACCAGCAGAGGCGTTTGGGACAGGAGCTCCTACGAGCAGTACTTC.

The chain is built from TRBV28 and TRBJ2-5, with 8 nucleotides matching TRBD2. V was pared by 6 bases and J by 3 bases, with 0 bases of the junction left unmatched. This CDR3 comprises 12 residues. The germline CDR1 and CDR2 sequences are MDHEN and SYDVKM. In DNA, the CDR3 is TGTGCCAGCAGGGGACTAGAAGAGACCCAGTACTTC. Protein sequence: CASRGLEETQYF.

Turning to this clonotype: One end of the junction varies from germline; a read error may be responsible. The CDR3 sequence: CASSVRASDNEQFF. The CDR3 bases are TGTGCCAGCAGCGTAAGGGCCTCCGACAATGAGCAGTTCTTC. The chain is built from TRBV9 and TRBJ2-1; D gene uncertain. Per germline, CDR1 SGDLS and CDR2 YYNGEE. This CDR3 is 14 amino acids long.

The count of this clonotype is one. The chain uses TRBV20-1 and TRBJ2-1, with D possibly matching TRBD2 (6 bases). The CDR3 loop spans 16 amino acids. Deletions cut 3 bases from V and 0 bases from J, with 15 bases between. Per the germline V gene, CDR1 is DFQATT and CDR2 is SNEGSKA (reference sequence). The DNA of the CDR3 is TGCAGTGCTAGCTGGATCGGGGGAAGCTCCTACAATGAGCAGTTCTTC. This sequence encodes CSASWIGGSSYNEQFF.

The CDR3 sequence: CSVVGFPTGETQYF. CDR3 DNA: TGCAGCGTTGTAGGGTTTCCGACGGGGGAGACCCAGTACTTC. V gene TRBV29-1 combines with J gene TRBJ2-5, with D perhaps matching TRBD2 (5 bases). V lost 4 bases, J lost 5 bases, and 17 bases lay in between. Germline-derived CDR1 and CDR2 are SQVTM and ANQGSEA. The CDR3 is made up of 14 amino acids.

This chain connects TRBV3-1 to TRBJ2-7, with D perhaps matching TRBD2 (6 bases). V was trimmed by 0 bases and J by 2 bases, leaving 17 bases between them. The CDR3 covers 17 residues. Germline values: CDR1 LGHDT, CDR2 YNNKEL (reference sequence). CDR3 sequence (DNA): TGTGCCAGCAGCCAAGAGATTTCCGGGACTTTTGCCTACGAGCAGTACTTC. The encoded protein is CASSQEISGTFAYEQYF.

The rearrangement links TRBV30 to TRBJ2-1; D may match TRBD1 or TRBD2 (5 bases each). The V end lost 5 bases, the J end lost 8 bases, and 19 bases lay between the germline ends. CDR1 GTSNPN and CDR2 SVGIG come from the germline V gene (reference sequence). The CDR3 is 14 residues long. For the CDR3, the DNA is TGTGCCTGGGAACGGGACCCCCTCCGGTATGAGCAGTTCTTC. As protein: CAWERDPLRYEQFF.

A single count supports this clonotype. V is TRBV4-3 and J is TRBJ2-4, with no clear D. Germline values: CDR1 LGHNA, CDR2 YSLEER. Trimming took 4 bases from V and 1 from J, leaving 11 bases between them. CDR3 length equals 15 residues. In DNA, the CDR3 is TGCGCCAGCAGCCCACTCTATGAGGCCAAAAACATTCAGTACTTC. Residues: CASSPLYEAKNIQYF.

The chain combines TRBV20-1 with TRBJ2-7; no clear D. Trimming removed 0 bases at V and 0 bases at J, with 9 bases between. This CDR3 is built from 14 residues. Germline CDR1 reads DFQATT; CDR2 reads SNEGSKA (reference sequence). The CDR3 region is CSARDPGSSYEQYF. The CDR3 region has the DNA TGCAGTGCTAGAGATCCGGGCAGCTCCTACGAGCAGTACTTC.

The chain joins TRBV7-9 to TRBJ2-3, with D possibly called TRBD1 or TRBD2 (6 bases each). This CDR3 region has 15 residues. The germline V and J ends were trimmed by 5 bases and 4 bases, with 16 bases remaining between them. Germline CDR1 is SEHNR and CDR2 is FQNEAQ (reference sequence). CDR3 amino acids: CASSPEGEAADTQYF. The CDR3 DNA is TGTGCCAGCAGCCCCGAGGGGGAGGCGGCAGATACGCAGTATTTT.

CDR3: CASSPPTNEKLFF. The CDR3 region has the DNA TGTGCCAGCTCACCCCCGACTAATGAAAAACTGTTTTTT. The chain links TRBV18 to TRBJ1-4; D unclear. The V and J ends lost 3 bases and 2 bases respectively, with 4 bases between them. CDR1 and CDR2 (germline): KGHSH, LQKENI. The CDR3 runs to 13 residues.

J is TRBJ2-1 and V is TRBV13; TRBD2 matches 7 bases. Germline values: CDR1 PRHDT, CDR2 FYEKMQ (reference sequence). V lost 2 bases, J lost 2 bases, and 6 bases stayed unmatched. The CDR3 covers 16 residues. CDR3 coding DNA: TGTGCCAGCAGCTTAAATAGCGGGCGCACCTACAATGAGCAGTTCTTC. It encodes CASSLNSGRTYNEQFF.

The genes are TRBV27 and TRBJ2-3; D ambiguous. This CDR3 has 13 amino acids. With 6 bases removed from V and 1 base from J, the gap between germline ends came to 8 bases. CDR1 is MNHEY, CDR2 SMNVEV, per germline (reference sequence). The CDR3 nucleotides are TGTGCCAGCAGGGAAATCGGCACAGATACGCAGTATTTT. Its protein is CASREIGTDTQYF.

The gene calls are TRBV7-8 and TRBJ2-1, with 8 bases fitting TRBD1. Germline-derived CDR1 and CDR2 are SGHVS and FQNEAQ. The ends lost 4 bases at V and 8 bases at J; junction bases unmatched: 1. The CDR3 totals 12 residues. CDR3: CASSWGQDEQFF. DNA for the CDR3: TGTGCCAGCAGCTGGGGACAGGATGAGCAGTTCTTC.

The V and J genes are TRBV29-1 and TRBJ2-1, with D unclear. V lost 3 bases, J lost 9 bases, and 6 bases lay in between. CDR3 length: 10 amino acids. The germline V gene has CDR1 SQVTM and CDR2 ANQGSEA. CDR3 bases: TGCAGCGTTGACTGGGGTGAGCAGTTCTTC. Protein: CSVDWGEQFF.